This is a list of T cell receptor beta chains from one sample in a study of OX40 agonist ivuxolimab in advanced cancers. TCRdb's copy holds only in-frame clones and misses some; the assay was immunoSEQ multiplex PCR. This sample has about 80,000 clones; about 83% occur once, and the top ten carry approximately 25%. This specimen consisted of CD4+ or CD8+ T cells sorted from blood, obtained in a trial of the OX40 agonist ivuxolimab. All receptors derive from an adult with an advanced solid tumor such as melanoma, head and neck, liver or kidney cancer. Each CDR3 is given with its conserved first and last residue. D genes are given only for firm matches.

D gene	V gene	J gene	CDR3 DNA	CDR3 protein
TRBD1	TRBV23-1	TRBJ2-6	TGCGCCAGCAGTGAATGGGGGACAGGGCTCGCTGGGGCCAACGTCCTGACTTTC	CASSEWGTGLAGANVLTF
TRBD1	TRBV25-1	TRBJ2-1	TGTGCCAGCAGTGAATGGAAGGGGGCTGTTCACAATGAGCAGTTCTTC	CASSEWKGAVHNEQFF
NA	TRBV5-1	TRBJ2-1	TGCGCCAGCAGCGACTACAATGAGCAGTTCTTC	CASSDYNEQFF
NA	TRBV11-2	TRBJ1-6	TGTGCCAGCAGCCCTCGGGACGGGGGGAGAGATAATTCACCCCTCCACTTT	CASSPRDGGRDNSPLHF
NA	TRBV19	TRBJ2-3	TGTGCCAGTAGGAGGAGCGCAGATACGCAGTATTTT	CASRRSADTQYF
NA	TRBV2	TRBJ2-1	TGTGCCAGCAGTGCTACCCGGGGGTGGAATGAGCAGTTCTTC	CASSATRGWNEQFF
TRBD1	TRBV7-9	TRBJ1-2	TGTGCCAGCAGCAGTAAAAGGACAGGGACCAGCGGAAGCTATGGCTACACCTTC	CASSSKRTGTSGSYGYTF
TRBD2	TRBV7-6	TRBJ2-5	TGTGCCAGCAGCCTCAGCGGGAGGGCCGAGACCCAGTACTTC	CASSLSGRAETQYF
TRBD1	TRBV6-6	TRBJ2-7	TGTGCCAGCACCAGCCACCAGGGGGATCGCGAGCAGTACTTC	CASTSHQGDREQYF
NA	TRBV11-2	TRBJ1-2	TGTGCCAGCAGCTTAACAGGACCCTATGGCTACACCTTC	CASSLTGPYGYTF
TRBD1	TRBV12-5	TRBJ2-5	TGTGCTAGTGGTTTGGCCCGACAGGGGGCAGAGACCCAGTACTTC	CASGLARQGAETQYF
NA	TRBV9	TRBJ2-7	TGTGCCAGCAGCCTTAGGGGGGACAGCGTCTCCTACGAGCAGTACTTC	CASSLRGDSVSYEQYF
NA	TRBV6-5	TRBJ2-7	TGTGCCAGCAGGCTGACTGCAGCTGCCTACGAGCAGTACTTC	CASRLTAAAYEQYF
TRBD1	TRBV5-5	TRBJ2-7	TGTGCCAGCAGCTTAGGCCCCGGGACAGGAGTCTTCTACGAGCAGTACTTC	CASSLGPGTGVFYEQYF
NA	TRBV6-1	TRBJ1-2	TGTGCCAGCAGTGAAGTGAGGGTGACCAACTATGGCTACACCTTC	CASSEVRVTNYGYTF
NA	TRBV15	TRBJ2-7	TGTGCCACCAGCAGAGGGGGATCCGAGCAGTACTTC	CATSRGGSEQYF